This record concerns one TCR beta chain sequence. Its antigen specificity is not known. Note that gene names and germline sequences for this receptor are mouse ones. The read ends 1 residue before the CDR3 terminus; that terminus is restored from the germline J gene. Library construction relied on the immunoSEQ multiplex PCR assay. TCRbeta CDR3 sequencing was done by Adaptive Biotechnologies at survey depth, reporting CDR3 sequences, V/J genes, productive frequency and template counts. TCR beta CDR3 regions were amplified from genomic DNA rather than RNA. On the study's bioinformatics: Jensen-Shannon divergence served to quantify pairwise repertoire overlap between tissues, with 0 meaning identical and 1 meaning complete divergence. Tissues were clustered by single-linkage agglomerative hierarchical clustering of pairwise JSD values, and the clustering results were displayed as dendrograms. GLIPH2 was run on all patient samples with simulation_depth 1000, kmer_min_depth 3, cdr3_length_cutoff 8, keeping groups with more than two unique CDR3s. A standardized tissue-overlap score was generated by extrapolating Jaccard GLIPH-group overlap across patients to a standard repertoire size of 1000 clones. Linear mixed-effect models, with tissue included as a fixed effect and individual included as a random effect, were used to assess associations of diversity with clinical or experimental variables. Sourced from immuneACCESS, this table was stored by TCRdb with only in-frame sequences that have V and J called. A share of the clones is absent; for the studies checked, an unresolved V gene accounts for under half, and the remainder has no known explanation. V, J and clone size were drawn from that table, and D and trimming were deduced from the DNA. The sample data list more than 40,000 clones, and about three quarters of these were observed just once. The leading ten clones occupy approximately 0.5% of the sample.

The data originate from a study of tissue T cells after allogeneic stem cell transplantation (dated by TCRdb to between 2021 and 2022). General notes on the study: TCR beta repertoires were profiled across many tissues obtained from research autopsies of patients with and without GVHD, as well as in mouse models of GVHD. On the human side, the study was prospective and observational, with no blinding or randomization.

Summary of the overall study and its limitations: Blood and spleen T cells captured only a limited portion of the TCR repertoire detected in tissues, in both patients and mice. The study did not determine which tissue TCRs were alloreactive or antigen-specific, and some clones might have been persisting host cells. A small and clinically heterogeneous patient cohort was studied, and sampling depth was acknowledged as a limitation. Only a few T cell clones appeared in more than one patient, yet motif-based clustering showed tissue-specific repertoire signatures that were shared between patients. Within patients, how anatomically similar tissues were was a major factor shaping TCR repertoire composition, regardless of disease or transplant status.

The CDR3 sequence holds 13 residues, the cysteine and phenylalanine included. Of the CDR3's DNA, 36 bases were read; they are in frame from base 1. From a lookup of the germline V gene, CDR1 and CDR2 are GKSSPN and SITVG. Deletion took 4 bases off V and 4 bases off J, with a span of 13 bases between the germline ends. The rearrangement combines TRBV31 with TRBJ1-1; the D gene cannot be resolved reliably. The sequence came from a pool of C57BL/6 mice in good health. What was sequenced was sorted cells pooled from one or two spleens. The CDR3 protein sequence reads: CAWTHRTGTEVFF. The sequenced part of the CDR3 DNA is TGTGCCTGGACACATCGGACCGGCACAGAAGTCTTC.